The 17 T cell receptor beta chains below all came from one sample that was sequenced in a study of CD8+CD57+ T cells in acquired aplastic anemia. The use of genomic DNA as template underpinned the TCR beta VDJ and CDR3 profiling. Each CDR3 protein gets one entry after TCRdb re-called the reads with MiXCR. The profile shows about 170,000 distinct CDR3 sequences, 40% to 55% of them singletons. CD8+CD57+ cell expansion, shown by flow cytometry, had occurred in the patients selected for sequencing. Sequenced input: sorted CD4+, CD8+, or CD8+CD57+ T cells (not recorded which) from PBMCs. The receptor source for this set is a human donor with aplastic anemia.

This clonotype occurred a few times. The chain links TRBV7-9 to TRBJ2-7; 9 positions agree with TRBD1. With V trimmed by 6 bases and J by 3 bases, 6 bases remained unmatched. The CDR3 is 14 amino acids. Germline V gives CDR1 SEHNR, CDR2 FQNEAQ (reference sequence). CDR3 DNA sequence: TGTGCCAGCAGTTACGGGACAGGGCTCTACGAGCAGTACTTC. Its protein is CASSYGTGLYEQYF.

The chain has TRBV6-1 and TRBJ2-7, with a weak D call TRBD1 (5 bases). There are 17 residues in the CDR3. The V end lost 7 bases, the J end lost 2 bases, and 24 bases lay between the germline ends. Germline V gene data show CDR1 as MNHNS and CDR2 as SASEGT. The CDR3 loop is CASTGPKQVLTPYEQYF. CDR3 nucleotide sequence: TGTGCCAGCACAGGGCCTAAACAGGTCCTCACTCCCTACGAGCAGTACTTC.

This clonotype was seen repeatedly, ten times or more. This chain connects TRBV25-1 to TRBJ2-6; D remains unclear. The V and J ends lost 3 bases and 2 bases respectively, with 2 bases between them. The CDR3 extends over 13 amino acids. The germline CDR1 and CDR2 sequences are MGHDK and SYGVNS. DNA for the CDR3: TGTGCCAGCAGTGAGGCTGGGGCCAACGTCCTGACTTTC. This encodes CASSEAGANVLTF.

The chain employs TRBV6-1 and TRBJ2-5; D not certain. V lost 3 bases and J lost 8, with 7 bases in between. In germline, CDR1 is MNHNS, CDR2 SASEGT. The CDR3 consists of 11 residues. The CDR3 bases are TGTGCCAGCAGTGACACAACAACCCAGTACTTC. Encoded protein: CASSDTTTQYF.

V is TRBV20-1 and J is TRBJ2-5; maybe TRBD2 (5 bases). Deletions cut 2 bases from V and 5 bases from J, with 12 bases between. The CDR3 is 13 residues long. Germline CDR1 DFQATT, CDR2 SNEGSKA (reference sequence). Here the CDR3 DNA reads TGCAGTGCTAGATTTCGGGGTAGGGAGACCCAGTACTTC. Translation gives CSARFRGRETQYF.

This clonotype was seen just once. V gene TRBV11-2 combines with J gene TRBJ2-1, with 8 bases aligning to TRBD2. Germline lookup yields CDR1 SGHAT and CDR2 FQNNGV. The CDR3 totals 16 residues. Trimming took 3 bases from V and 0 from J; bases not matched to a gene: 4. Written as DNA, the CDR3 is TGTGCCAGCAGCTTGAGCGGGGGCCGCTCCTACAATGAGCAGTTCTTC. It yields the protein CASSLSGGRSYNEQFF.

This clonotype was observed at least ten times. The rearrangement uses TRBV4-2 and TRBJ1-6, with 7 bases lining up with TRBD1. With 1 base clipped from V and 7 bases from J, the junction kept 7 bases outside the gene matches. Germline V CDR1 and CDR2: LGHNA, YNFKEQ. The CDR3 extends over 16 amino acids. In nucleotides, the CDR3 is TGTGCCAGCAGCCAAGTATGGGGGACAGAAAATTCACCCCTCCACTTT. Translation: CASSQVWGTENSPLHF.

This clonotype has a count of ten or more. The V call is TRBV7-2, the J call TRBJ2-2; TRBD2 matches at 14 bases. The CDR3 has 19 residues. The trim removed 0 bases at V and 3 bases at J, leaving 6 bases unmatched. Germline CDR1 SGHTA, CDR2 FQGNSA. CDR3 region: CASSLARLAGGQYTGELFF. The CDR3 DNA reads TGTGCCAGCAGCTTAGCCCGACTAGCGGGGGGGCAGTACACCGGGGAGCTGTTTTTT. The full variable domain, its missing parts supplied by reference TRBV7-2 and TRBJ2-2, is GAGVSQSPSNKVTEKGKDVELRCDPISGHTALYWYRQSLGQGLEFLIYFQGNSAPDKSGLPSDRFSAERTGGSVSTLTIQRTQQEDSAVYLCASSLARLAGGQYTGELFFGEGSRLTVL.

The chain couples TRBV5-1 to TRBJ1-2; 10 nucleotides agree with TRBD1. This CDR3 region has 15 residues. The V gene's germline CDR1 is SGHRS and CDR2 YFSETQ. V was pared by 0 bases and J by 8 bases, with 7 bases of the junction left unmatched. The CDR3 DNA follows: TGCGCCAGCAGCTTGGAGGGACAGGGGACTTTCGGCTACACCTTC. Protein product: CASSLEGQGTFGYTF.

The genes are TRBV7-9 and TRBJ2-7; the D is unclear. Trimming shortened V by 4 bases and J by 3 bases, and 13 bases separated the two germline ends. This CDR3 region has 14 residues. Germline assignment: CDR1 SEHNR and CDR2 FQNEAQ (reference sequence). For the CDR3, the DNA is TGTGCCAGCAGCTCTCCCGACATCCACTACGAGCAGTACTTC. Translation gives CASSSPDIHYEQYF.

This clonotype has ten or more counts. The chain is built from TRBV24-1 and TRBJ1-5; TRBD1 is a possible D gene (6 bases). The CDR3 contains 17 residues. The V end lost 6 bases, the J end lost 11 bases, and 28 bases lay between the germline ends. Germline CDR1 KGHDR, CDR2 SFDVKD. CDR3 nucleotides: TGTGCCACCAGTCCAGATCAACAGGGACCCAACTCCATGGCCCAGCATTTT. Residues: CATSPDQQGPNSMAQHF.

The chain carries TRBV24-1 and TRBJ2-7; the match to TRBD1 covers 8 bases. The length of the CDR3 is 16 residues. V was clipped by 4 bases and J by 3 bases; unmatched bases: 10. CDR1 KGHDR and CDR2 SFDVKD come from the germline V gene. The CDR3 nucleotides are TGTGCCACCAGTGAGTCGGGACAGGAGCTTTACTACGAGCAGTACTTC. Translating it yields CATSESGQELYYEQYF.

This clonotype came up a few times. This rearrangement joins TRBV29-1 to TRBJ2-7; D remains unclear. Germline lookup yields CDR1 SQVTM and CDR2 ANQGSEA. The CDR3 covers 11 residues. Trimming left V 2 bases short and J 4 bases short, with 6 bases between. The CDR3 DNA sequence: TGCAGCGTTGAAACACAGTACGAGCAGTACTTC. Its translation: CSVETQYEQYF.

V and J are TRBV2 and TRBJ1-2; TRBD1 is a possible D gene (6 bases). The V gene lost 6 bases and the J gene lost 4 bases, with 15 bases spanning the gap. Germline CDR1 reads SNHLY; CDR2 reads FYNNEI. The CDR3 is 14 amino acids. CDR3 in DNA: TGTGCCAGCAGCTCGGCAGGGGCGAGCTATGGCTACACCTTC. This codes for CASSSAGASYGYTF.

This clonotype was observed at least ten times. The CDR3 DNA follows: TGTGCCAGCACCTGGGGGACAGCCAATTCACCCCTCCACTTT. This gives the protein CASTWGTANSPLHF. V usage is TRBV12-3 or TRBV12-4 and J usage is TRBJ1-6; 7 nucleotides match TRBD1. CDR3 length equals 14 residues. V trimming: 7 bases; J trimming: 7 bases; junction bases outside the gene matches: 7.

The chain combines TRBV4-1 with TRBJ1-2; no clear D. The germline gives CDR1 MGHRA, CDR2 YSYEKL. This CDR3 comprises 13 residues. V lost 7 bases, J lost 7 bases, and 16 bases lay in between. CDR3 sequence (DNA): TGCGCCAGCACCCTGACACTTGGCGGTGGCTACACCTTC. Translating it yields CASTLTLGGGYTF.

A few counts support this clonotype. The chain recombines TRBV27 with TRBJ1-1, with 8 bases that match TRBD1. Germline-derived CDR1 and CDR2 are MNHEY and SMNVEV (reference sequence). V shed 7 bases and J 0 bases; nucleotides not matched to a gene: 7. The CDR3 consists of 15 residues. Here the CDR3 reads CASTLTGALNTEAFF. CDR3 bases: TGTGCCAGCACTCTGACAGGGGCCTTGAACACTGAAGCTTTCTTT.